A selection of T cell receptor beta chains follows, all from one sample in a study of blood T cell repertoires in COVID-19. Assay: immunoSEQ multiplex PCR; the TCRdb copy retains only in-frame clones and omits some. The repertoire holds about 69,000 clones, with approximately 78% as singletons. Input material: peripheral blood. These receptors were collected from a woman older than 75 with acute or convalescent COVID-19. Both conserved end residues are part of each CDR3. D genes are given only for firm matches. Clone size is not always given. Where it is, it says once, few, many or a class for expanded clones.

>-|TRBV4-1|-|TRBJ2-5
TGCGCCAGCAGCCAAGGGGGAGGGGGACTAAGCCAAGAGACCCAGTACTTC
CASSQGGGGLSQETQYF
>-|TRBV7-9|TRBD1|TRBJ2-6
TGTGCCACCCAAAGAACCAGGGGGCCCCCTGGGGCCAACGTCCTGACTTTC
CATQRTRGPPGANVLTF
>-|TRBV9|TRBD1|TRBJ2-2
TGTGCCAGCAGCGAGCCCCAGGGACAGGGATTAGGGAAGGCCGGGGAGCTGTTTTTT
CASSEPQGQGLGKAGELFF
>-|TRBV6-5|TRBD1|TRBJ2-7
TGTGCCAGCAGTAAACCGACAGGGGTCTCCTACGAGCAGTACTTC
CASSKPTGVSYEQYF
>once|TRBV30|TRBD2|TRBJ2-7
TGTGCCTGGAGTTTAGCGGGGGGGAGCTCCTACGAGCAGTACTTC
CAWSLAGGSSYEQYF
>-|TRBV30|-|TRBJ2-5
TGTGCCTGGAGTGTAGGGGCCCAAGAGACCCAGTACTTC
CAWSVGAQETQYF
>-|TRBV19|TRBD1|TRBJ2-5
TGTGCCAGTAGCAGTAAAGGACAGGTTTTGGAGACCCAGTACTTC
CASSSKGQVLETQYF
>-|TRBV7-9|-|TRBJ2-3
TGTGCCAGCAGCTTAGGGGCAGGGGATACGCAGTATTTT
CASSLGAGDTQYF
>-|TRBV7-9|-|TRBJ1-2
TGTGCCAGCAGCTTAGCGCGGCACCTTAACTATGGCTACACCTTC
CASSLARHLNYGYTF
>-|TRBV29-1|TRBD1|TRBJ1-4
TGCAGCGTTGATGGGACAGGGAGTGAAAAACTGTTTTTT
CSVDGTGSEKLFF
>few|TRBV11-2|TRBD2|TRBJ2-3
TGTGCCAGCAGCTTCTCCCGGGGGGGGGCAGATACGCAGTATTTT
CASSFSRGGADTQYF
>-|TRBV7-2|TRBD2|TRBJ2-5
TGTGCCAGCAGCCGGGGAGGTAGCGGACTAGGGGAGACCCAGTACTTC
CASSRGGSGLGETQYF